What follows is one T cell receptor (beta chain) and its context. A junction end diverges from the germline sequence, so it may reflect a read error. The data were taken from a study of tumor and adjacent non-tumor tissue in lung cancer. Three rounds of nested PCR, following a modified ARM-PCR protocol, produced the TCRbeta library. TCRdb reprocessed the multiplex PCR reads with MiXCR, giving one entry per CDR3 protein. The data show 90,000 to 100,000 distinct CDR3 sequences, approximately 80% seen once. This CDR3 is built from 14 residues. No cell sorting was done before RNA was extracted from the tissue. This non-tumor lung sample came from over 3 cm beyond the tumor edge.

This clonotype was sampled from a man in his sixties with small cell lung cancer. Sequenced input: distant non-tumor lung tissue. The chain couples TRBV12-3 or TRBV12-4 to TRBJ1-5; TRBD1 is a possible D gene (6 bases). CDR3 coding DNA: TGTGCCAGCAATTTAAAAGGGGGGGGACAGCCCCAGCATTTT. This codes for CASNLKGGGQPQHF.